This T cell receptor beta chain was sequenced in a study of blood T cell repertoires in COVID-19 (dated by TCRdb to 2019 to 2021). About the study as a whole: Samples from collaborators originated in the United States, Italy and Spain and spanned both the acute and convalescent phases of COVID-19. The material from the prospective study consisted of cDNA or gDNA derived from T cells, B-cell-depleted T cells, or PBMCs. Deeply sampled blood TCRbeta repertoires from subjects exposed to, actively infected with, or recovered from COVID-19 were included in the dataset. The repertoires were released in a freely available public database intended as a resource for research on the immune response to SARS-CoV-2. The samples were drawn from the first 160 participants of the ongoing ImmuneRACE study and from 1,254 subjects provided by 6 global collaborators. A de-identified subject ID, COVID-19 status, age in years and sex were almost always included in the sample metadata. Where available, HLA class I and class II types were obtained from metadata supplied by the sample provider rather than from assay-based typing.

The collaborating institutions used their own protocols to collect whole blood in K2EDTA tubes. Collaborator samples were shipped for TCRbeta analysis as frozen whole blood, isolated PBMCs, or DNA extracted from either sample type. What the study reported, not specific to this receptor: How much clinical and demographic metadata was included differed by source and by participant, and the metadata was provided uncurated.

The CDR1 and CDR2 encoded by the germline V gene (reference sequence) are SGHNT and YYREEE. The cysteine opens and the phenylalanine closes a CDR3 of 15 amino acids. The DNA shown is the 45-base CDR3, in frame from base 1. Cut back by 4 bases and 0 bases, the V and J ends lie 13 bases apart. This clone was found a few times. This clone's antigen is unknown. No per-base quality is available; no much larger clone lies one base away. TCRbeta CDR3 regions were amplified from genomic DNA by means of the immunoSEQ Assay, a bias-controlled multiplex PCR. As for the authors' bioinformatics: Within the assay, amplification of reference gene primers was used to estimate how many nucleated cells each sample contained. To quantify the absolute abundance of each unique TCRbeta CDR3 rearrangement, sequence reads were collapsed and filtered. For each sample, productive Simpson clonality was calculated as the square root of Simpson's diversity index across productive rearrangements. What TCRdb holds here is the immuneACCESS table cut down to in-frame rearrangements. Part of the clones is not present; checked against another copy, under half of the missing clones reflect an unresolved V gene, and the others are unexplained. V, J and clone size derive from that table, while D and trimming were established from the DNA sequence. The sample yields about 95,000 clones; 75% to 90% were counted once. About 3.4% of the sample is in the top ten clones.

Sequenced material: peripheral blood. The chain is encoded by TRBV5-4 joined to TRBJ1-1, and possibly TRBD1, on 6 matching bases. The TCR sequence derives from a woman aged 70 to 79 with acute or convalescent COVID-19. The CDR3 region reads CASSLGQSLNTEAFF. DNA sequence: TGTGCCAGCAGCCTCGGACAGTCGCTGAACACTGAAGCTTTCTTT.